These T cell receptor beta chains were read from a single sample in a study of cytomegalovirus exposure and HLA in healthy donors. Data came from immunoSEQ multiplex PCR; TCRdb stores just in-frame clones and leaves some out. The table has around 200,000 clones, around three quarters seen once; the top ten hold 3.5% to 5%. Material for sequencing was PBMCs. Receptors originate from a woman aged 25-40 years in good health and CMV-seropositive. CDR3s include the opening cysteine and the closing phenylalanine or tryptophan. A D gene is named only where the DNA matches it firmly. Clone size appears in some rows only: once, few, many, or a class for an expanded clone.

J gene: TRBJ2-1
clone size: NA
V gene: TRBV4-3
D gene: TRBD1
CDR3 length: 16
CDR3 protein: CASSQFTGQGGSEQFF
CDR3 DNA: TGCGCCAGCAGCCAATTTACGGGACAGGGGGGGTCGGAGCAGTTCTTC

J gene: TRBJ2-1
clone size: NA
V gene: TRBV25-1
D gene: TRBD2
CDR3 length: 16
CDR3 protein: CASSEYWGGRGNEQFF
CDR3 DNA: TGTGCCAGCAGTGAATATTGGGGCGGGAGGGGTAATGAGCAGTTCTTC

J gene: TRBJ2-7
clone size: NA
V gene: TRBV10-3
D gene: NA
CDR3 length: 14
CDR3 protein: CAISDQGNTYEQYF
CDR3 DNA: TGTGCCATCAGTGACCAGGGAAACACCTACGAGCAGTACTTC

J gene: TRBJ2-1
clone size: NA
V gene: TRBV27
D gene: NA
CDR3 length: 15
CDR3 protein: CASSLSASSYNEQFF
CDR3 DNA: TGTGCCAGCAGTTTATCGGCTAGCTCCTACAATGAGCAGTTCTTC

J gene: TRBJ2-1
clone size: NA
V gene: TRBV7-2
D gene: TRBD2
CDR3 length: 16
CDR3 protein: CASSLVQSGGGNEQFF
CDR3 DNA: TGTGCCAGCAGCTTAGTACAGAGCGGGGGGGGGAATGAGCAGTTCTTC

J gene: TRBJ2-2
clone size: NA
V gene: TRBV2
D gene: NA
CDR3 length: 14
CDR3 protein: CASSVEANTGELFF
CDR3 DNA: TGTGCCAGCAGTGTCGAGGCGAACACCGGGGAGCTGTTTTTT

J gene: TRBJ2-7
clone size: NA
V gene: TRBV18
D gene: NA
CDR3 length: 15
CDR3 protein: CASSPPRAATYEQYF
CDR3 DNA: TGTGCCAGCTCACCACCCAGGGCGGCGACCTACGAGCAGTACTTC

J gene: TRBJ1-2
clone size: NA
V gene: TRBV2
D gene: NA
CDR3 length: 15
CDR3 protein: CASSDGIGVNYGYTF
CDR3 DNA: TGTGCCAGCAGTGACGGGATCGGGGTTAACTATGGCTACACCTTC

J gene: TRBJ2-1
clone size: few
V gene: TRBV11-2
D gene: NA
CDR3 length: 12
CDR3 protein: CASSLLSNEQFF
CDR3 DNA: TGTGCCAGCAGCTTACTTAGCAATGAGCAGTTCTTC

J gene: TRBJ2-3
clone size: NA
V gene: TRBV5-4
D gene: NA
CDR3 length: 15
CDR3 protein: CASSPPAAITDTQYF
CDR3 DNA: TGTGCCAGCAGCCCACCCGCAGCGATCACAGATACGCAGTATTTT

J gene: TRBJ2-3
clone size: NA
V gene: TRBV6-1
D gene: NA
CDR3 length: 13
CDR3 protein: CASNVLEWDTQYF
CDR3 DNA: TGTGCCAGCAACGTTTTGGAGTGGGATACGCAGTATTTT

J gene: TRBJ1-2
clone size: NA
V gene: TRBV5-1
D gene: TRBD1
CDR3 length: 15
CDR3 protein: CASSQGDIPNYGYTF
CDR3 DNA: TGCGCCAGCAGCCAGGGGGACATCCCCAACTATGGCTACACCTTC

J gene: TRBJ2-3
clone size: NA
V gene: TRBV2
D gene: NA
CDR3 length: 11
CDR3 protein: CASSPTDTQYF
CDR3 DNA: TGTGCCAGCAGCCCTACGGATACGCAGTATTTT

J gene: TRBJ1-2
clone size: once
V gene: TRBV6-5
D gene: NA
CDR3 length: 13
CDR3 protein: CASRGGVTYGYTF
CDR3 DNA: TGTGCCAGCAGAGGGGGAGTGACCTATGGCTACACCTTC

J gene: TRBJ1-1
clone size: NA
V gene: TRBV5-1
D gene: NA
CDR3 length: 15
CDR3 protein: CASSANPQGNTEAFF
CDR3 DNA: TGCGCCAGCAGCGCAAACCCGCAGGGGAACACTGAAGCTTTCTTT

J gene: TRBJ2-7
clone size: NA
V gene: TRBV27
D gene: NA
CDR3 length: 14
CDR3 protein: CASSPRGGIYEQYF
CDR3 DNA: TGTGCCAGCAGTCCACGGGGAGGTATATACGAGCAGTACTTC

J gene: TRBJ1-4
clone size: NA
V gene: TRBV7-9
D gene: NA
CDR3 length: 17
CDR3 protein: CASSRPEGGRINEKLFF
CDR3 DNA: TGTGCCAGCAGCCGACCGGAGGGAGGACGGATAAATGAAAAACTGTTTTTT

J gene: TRBJ1-2
clone size: NA
V gene: TRBV7-6
D gene: TRBD1
CDR3 length: 15
CDR3 protein: CASSTFPGQGYGYTF
CDR3 DNA: TGTGCCAGCAGCACATTTCCGGGACAGGGCTATGGCTACACCTTC

J gene: TRBJ1-1
clone size: NA
V gene: TRBV7-9
D gene: NA
CDR3 length: 15
CDR3 protein: CASSSRGRTNTEAFF
CDR3 DNA: TGTGCCAGCAGCTCGCGGGGTAGGACAAACACTGAAGCTTTCTTT

J gene: TRBJ1-2
clone size: NA
V gene: TRBV14
D gene: NA
CDR3 length: 16
CDR3 protein: CASSQDRSWQTYGYTF
CDR3 DNA: TGTGCCAGCAGCCAAGATAGGTCCTGGCAGACTTATGGCTACACCTTC

J gene: TRBJ2-7
clone size: NA
V gene: TRBV6-5
D gene: TRBD2
CDR3 length: 16
CDR3 protein: CASSYSGTSGIPEQYF
CDR3 DNA: TGTGCCAGCAGTTACTCCGGGACTAGCGGGATCCCGGAGCAGTACTTC

J gene: TRBJ2-7
clone size: few
V gene: TRBV5-6
D gene: TRBD1
CDR3 length: 14
CDR3 protein: CASSSGTGAYEQYF
CDR3 DNA: TGTGCCAGCAGCTCAGGGACAGGGGCCTACGAGCAGTACTTC

J gene: TRBJ2-1
clone size: NA
V gene: TRBV11-2
D gene: NA
CDR3 length: 15
CDR3 protein: CASSLVAGSGGEQFF
CDR3 DNA: TGTGCCAGCAGCTTAGTGGCGGGGAGCGGAGGTGAGCAGTTCTTC

J gene: TRBJ2-3
clone size: NA
V gene: TRBV5-1
D gene: TRBD2
CDR3 length: 17
CDR3 protein: CASSFGPSGGRTDTQYF
CDR3 DNA: TGCGCCAGCAGCTTCGGTCCTAGCGGGGGACGGACAGATACGCAGTATTTT

J gene: TRBJ2-2
clone size: NA
V gene: TRBV27
D gene: NA
CDR3 length: 14
CDR3 protein: CASSRQGNTGELFF
CDR3 DNA: TGTGCCAGCAGCCGCCAGGGGAACACCGGGGAGCTGTTTTTT

J gene: TRBJ2-1
clone size: NA
V gene: TRBV6-5
D gene: TRBD1
CDR3 length: 15
CDR3 protein: CASSYSRDRNNEQFF
CDR3 DNA: TGTGCCAGCAGTTACTCCAGGGACAGAAACAATGAGCAGTTCTTC

J gene: TRBJ2-7
clone size: NA
V gene: TRBV5-6
D gene: NA
CDR3 length: 17
CDR3 protein: CASSGLFSEGGPYEQYF
CDR3 DNA: TGTGCCAGCAGCGGTCTTTTTAGCGAGGGAGGCCCCTACGAGCAGTACTTC

J gene: TRBJ2-1
clone size: NA
V gene: TRBV6-1
D gene: NA
CDR3 length: 15
CDR3 protein: CASSEESSGGNEQFF
CDR3 DNA: TGTGCCAGCAGTGAAGAGTCCAGCGGCGGGAATGAGCAGTTCTTC

J gene: TRBJ1-1
clone size: NA
V gene: TRBV20-1
D gene: NA
CDR3 length: 11
CDR3 protein: CSVSGDTEAFF
CDR3 DNA: TGCAGTGTTTCCGGGGACACTGAAGCTTTCTTT

J gene: TRBJ1-5
clone size: NA
V gene: TRBV12-5
D gene: NA
CDR3 length: 17
CDR3 protein: CASGLVLFQNSNQPQHF
CDR3 DNA: TGTGCTAGTGGTTTGGTTCTCTTTCAGAATAGCAATCAGCCCCAGCATTTT

J gene: TRBJ1-5
clone size: NA
V gene: TRBV21-1
D gene: NA
CDR3 length: 14
CDR3 protein: CASSKGQPEQPQHF
CDR3 DNA: TGTGCCAGCAGCAAAGGACAGCCGGAGCAGCCCCAGCATTTT

J gene: TRBJ1-5
clone size: NA
V gene: TRBV27
D gene: NA
CDR3 length: 14
CDR3 protein: CASSHQGTTEPQHF
CDR3 DNA: TGTGCCAGCAGCCACCAGGGCACCACCGAGCCCCAGCATTTT

J gene: TRBJ2-5
clone size: NA
V gene: TRBV4-1
D gene: TRBD1
CDR3 length: 17
CDR3 protein: CASSQPLGQGAGETQYF
CDR3 DNA: TGCGCCAGCAGCCAGCCACTTGGACAGGGGGCAGGGGAGACCCAGTACTTC

J gene: TRBJ2-7
clone size: NA
V gene: TRBV11-2
D gene: TRBD1
CDR3 length: 13
CDR3 protein: CASSWDSSYEQYF
CDR3 DNA: TGTGCCAGCAGCTGGGACAGTTCCTACGAGCAGTACTTC

J gene: TRBJ2-2
clone size: NA
V gene: TRBV2
D gene: NA
CDR3 length: 13
CDR3 protein: CASSEAGIGELFF
CDR3 DNA: TGTGCCAGCAGTGAGGCGGGTATCGGGGAGCTGTTTTTT

J gene: TRBJ2-2
clone size: NA
V gene: TRBV6-6
D gene: TRBD1
CDR3 length: 15
CDR3 protein: CASSPRTGNTGELFF
CDR3 DNA: TGTGCCAGCAGCCCCAGGACAGGAAACACCGGGGAGCTGTTTTTT

J gene: TRBJ2-1
clone size: NA
V gene: TRBV6-1
D gene: TRBD1
CDR3 length: 14
CDR3 protein: CAATPGQGADEQFF
CDR3 DNA: TGTGCCGCAACCCCAGGACAGGGGGCGGATGAGCAGTTCTTC

J gene: TRBJ2-7
clone size: once
V gene: TRBV6-1
D gene: NA
CDR3 length: 13
CDR3 protein: CASRTSGSYEQYF
CDR3 DNA: TGTGCCAGCAGGACATCAGGTTCCTACGAGCAGTACTTC

J gene: TRBJ1-4
clone size: NA
V gene: TRBV25-1
D gene: NA
CDR3 length: 15
CDR3 protein: CASIPPPPEDEKLFF
CDR3 DNA: TGTGCCAGCATCCCTCCCCCCCCCGAGGATGAAAAACTGTTTTTT

J gene: TRBJ2-1
clone size: NA
V gene: TRBV2
D gene: TRBD2
CDR3 length: 13
CDR3 protein: CASKRETPNEQFF
CDR3 DNA: TGTGCCAGCAAGCGGGAGACCCCTAATGAGCAGTTCTTC

J gene: TRBJ2-2
clone size: NA
V gene: TRBV7-2
D gene: TRBD1
CDR3 length: 15
CDR3 protein: CASRRRTGDTGELFF
CDR3 DNA: TGTGCCAGCAGACGACGGACAGGGGACACCGGGGAGCTGTTTTTT

J gene: TRBJ2-4
clone size: once
V gene: TRBV19
D gene: NA
CDR3 length: 14
CDR3 protein: CASKVQGSKNIQYF
CDR3 DNA: TGTGCCAGTAAGGTGCAGGGGTCCAAAAACATTCAGTACTTC

J gene: TRBJ2-7
clone size: NA
V gene: TRBV20-1
D gene: NA
CDR3 length: 9
CDR3 protein: CSVADEQYF
CDR3 DNA: TGCAGTGTGGCAGACGAGCAGTACTTC

J gene: TRBJ1-1
clone size: NA
V gene: TRBV2
D gene: NA
CDR3 length: 14
CDR3 protein: CASREIRGNTEAFF
CDR3 DNA: TGTGCCAGCAGGGAGATAAGAGGGAACACTGAAGCTTTCTTT

J gene: TRBJ1-5
clone size: NA
V gene: TRBV6-4
D gene: NA
CDR3 length: 13
CDR3 protein: CASSTEEDGPQHF
CDR3 DNA: TGTGCCAGCAGTACAGAGGAGGACGGCCCCCAGCATTTT

J gene: TRBJ2-2
clone size: NA
V gene: TRBV7-2
D gene: NA
CDR3 length: 15
CDR3 protein: CASSLMAGARGELFF
CDR3 DNA: TGTGCCAGCAGCTTAATGGCGGGGGCCAGGGGGGAGCTGTTTTTT

J gene: TRBJ2-3
clone size: NA
V gene: TRBV4-3
D gene: NA
CDR3 length: 14
CDR3 protein: CASSQDLQTDTQYF
CDR3 DNA: TGCGCCAGCAGCCAAGATTTACAGACAGATACGCAGTATTTT

J gene: TRBJ2-3
clone size: NA
V gene: TRBV6-5
D gene: NA
CDR3 length: 15
CDR3 protein: CASSYFPRGRDTQYF
CDR3 DNA: TGTGCCAGCAGTTACTTCCCGCGGGGACGAGATACGCAGTATTTT

J gene: TRBJ2-4
clone size: few
V gene: TRBV2
D gene: NA
CDR3 length: 14
CDR3 protein: CASSEGRGRYIQYF
CDR3 DNA: TGTGCCAGCAGTGAGGGCAGGGGGAGGTACATTCAGTACTTC

J gene: TRBJ1-2
clone size: NA
V gene: TRBV20-1
D gene: NA
CDR3 length: 11
CDR3 protein: CSARLTGGYTF
CDR3 DNA: TGCAGTGCTAGATTAACAGGGGGCTACACCTTC

J gene: TRBJ1-5
clone size: once
V gene: TRBV5-6
D gene: TRBD1
CDR3 length: 18
CDR3 protein: CASSEGPGQGLGNQPQHF
CDR3 DNA: TGTGCCAGCAGCGAGGGACCGGGACAGGGATTGGGCAATCAGCCCCAGCATTTT

J gene: TRBJ2-2
clone size: few
V gene: TRBV2
D gene: NA
CDR3 length: 12
CDR3 protein: CASSYHTGELFF
CDR3 DNA: TGTGCCAGCAGCTACCACACCGGGGAGCTGTTTTTT

J gene: TRBJ2-5
clone size: NA
V gene: TRBV5-6
D gene: TRBD2
CDR3 length: 15
CDR3 protein: CASSLGSGVQETQYF
CDR3 DNA: TGTGCCAGCAGCTTGGGTAGCGGGGTTCAGGAGACCCAGTACTTC

J gene: TRBJ2-7
clone size: few
V gene: TRBV14
D gene: NA
CDR3 length: 14
CDR3 protein: CASSHYPTPYEQYF
CDR3 DNA: TGTGCCAGCAGCCATTATCCTACCCCCTACGAGCAGTACTTC

J gene: TRBJ1-3
clone size: NA
V gene: TRBV6-6
D gene: NA
CDR3 length: 14
CDR3 protein: CASRGTVSGNTIYF
CDR3 DNA: TGTGCCAGCAGGGGCACCGTCTCTGGAAACACCATATATTTT

J gene: TRBJ1-4
clone size: NA
V gene: TRBV9
D gene: NA
CDR3 length: 12
CDR3 protein: CASSALQGKLFF
CDR3 DNA: TGTGCCAGCAGCGCTCTCCAGGGAAAACTGTTTTTT

J gene: TRBJ1-1
clone size: NA
V gene: TRBV6-5
D gene: NA
CDR3 length: 14
CDR3 protein: CASSYSKGPGEAFF
CDR3 DNA: TGTGCCAGCAGTTACTCAAAGGGGCCTGGTGAAGCTTTCTTT

J gene: TRBJ2-5
clone size: NA
V gene: TRBV7-2
D gene: TRBD2
CDR3 length: 14
CDR3 protein: CASSLAGLAKAQYF
CDR3 DNA: TGTGCCAGCAGCTTAGCCGGACTAGCGAAGGCCCAGTACTTC

J gene: TRBJ2-7
clone size: few
V gene: TRBV18
D gene: TRBD1
CDR3 length: 16
CDR3 protein: CASSPPTGTGTYEQYF
CDR3 DNA: TGTGCCAGCTCACCCCCTACCGGGACAGGGACCTACGAGCAGTACTTC

J gene: TRBJ1-3
clone size: NA
V gene: TRBV7-2
D gene: TRBD1
CDR3 length: 15
CDR3 protein: CASSTRDSPGNTIYF
CDR3 DNA: TGTGCCAGCAGCACTCGGGACAGCCCTGGAAACACCATATATTTT